This paragraph reports one TCR beta chain. Recovered status applied to Cohort 3 donors who had two consecutive negative PCRs. It also applied to those with clearance or with symptom resolution. In the original workflow: Cell counts per sample came from amplifying reference gene primers. The protocol was immunoSEQ multiplex PCR, while the TCRdb copy is restricted to in-frame clones and leaves out a portion. Clone size and the V and J calls come from that table; the DNA yielded D and trimming. The sample consists of around 290,000 clones, about 89% of them appearing once. V dropped 5 bases and J dropped 2; count of bases not matched to a gene: 4. The germline V gene encodes CDR1 SEHNR and CDR2 FQNEAQ (reference sequence). The length of the CDR3 is 15 residues. The data derive from a study of blood T cell repertoires in COVID-19. As for the study in general: The United States, Italy and Spain were the sources of the acute and convalescent COVID-19 samples. In each case, the material was cDNA or gDNA derived from T cells, B-cell-depleted T cells, or PBMCs.

The sample taken for sequencing was PBMCs or T cells enriched from blood (not recorded which). This chain joins TRBV7-9 and TRBJ2-1; TRBD1 aligns across 9 bases. The clonotype originates from a woman aged 18-29 years who had recovered from COVID-19. The CDR3 DNA is TGTGCCAGCAGCCCCCGGGACAGGGCCTACAATGAGCAGTTCTTC. This codes for CASSPRDRAYNEQFF. The variable domain in full, with the rest retrieved from reference TRBV7-9 and TRBJ2-1, is DTGVSQNPRHKITKRGQNVTFRCDPISEHNRLYWYRQTLGQGPEFLTYFQNEAQLEKSRLLSDRFSAERPKGSFSTLEIQRTEQGDSAMYLCASSPRDRAYNEQFFGPGTRLTVL.